This record looks at one T cell receptor (beta chain) sequence and its context. Its specificity is unknown. The data originate from a study of cytomegalovirus exposure and HLA in healthy donors. Looking at the study overall: The study placed around 80% of its approximately 430 genotyped donors in the Caucasian-associated ancestry cluster.

The CDR3 loop spans 16 amino acids. Germline CDR1 reads LNHDA; CDR2 reads SQIVND (reference sequence). Trimming removed 4 bases from V and 5 bases from J, with 20 bases in between. General observations from the study: The study assumed roughly uniform donor sequencing depth for presence/absence analyses. Several V segments, TRBV6-2 and TRBV6-3 among them, could not be told apart and were dropped. Rarity marked most TCR sequences, yet some public TCRs occurred in many donors.

PCR used 60 Vbeta primers and 13 Jbeta primers. Using immunoSEQ multiplex PCR, the repertoire was profiled, and TCRdb retains in-frame clones only, with some absent. The sample includes 55,000 to 80,000 clones, roughly 80% of them seen just once. The J gene is TRBJ1-1, the V gene TRBV19; possible D gene TRBD1, 6 bases. This sequence was found in a woman in her thirties or forties in good health and CMV-seropositive. Sequencing was performed on PBMCs. The CDR3 protein is CASSTRAGARGTEAFF. The CDR3 nucleotides read TGTGCCAGTAGTACCAGGGCGGGGGCGAGAGGAACTGAAGCTTTCTTT.